These T cell receptor beta chains were read from a single sample in a study of blood T cell repertoires in COVID-19. TCRdb's table, derived via immunoSEQ multiplex PCR, lists solely in-frame clones and lacks some. The sample has over 200,000 clones; about nine tenths are singletons. The specimen sequenced was peripheral blood. These receptors originate from a man aged 25-45 years who had recovered from COVID-19. Both conserved end residues are part of each CDR3. The D gene is left open where the match is weak. Clone size, where shown, is once, few, many, or a class for clones that have expanded.

size	V	D	J	DNA	CDR3
-	TRBV30	-	TRBJ2-1	TGTGCCTGGAGTGTATTTCCCTTCTACAATGAGCAGTTCTTC	CAWSVFPFYNEQFF
-	TRBV6-5	TRBD1	TRBJ1-6	TGTGCCAGCAGCCGTACAGGGGGCGAATCACCCCTCCACTTT	CASSRTGGESPLHF
-	TRBV9	TRBD2	TRBJ2-3	TGTGCCAGCAGCGTAGCTAGCGGGGGGCCCACAGATACGCAGTATTTT	CASSVASGGPTDTQYF
-	TRBV5-6	-	TRBJ1-6	TGTGCCAGCAGCTGGGACATGGGGACGGTGAATTCACCCCTCCACTTT	CASSWDMGTVNSPLHF
few	TRBV27	-	TRBJ2-2	TGTGCCAGCAGGTACTACCCGAACACCGGGGAGCTGTTTTTT	CASRYYPNTGELFF
-	TRBV18	-	TRBJ1-3	TGTGCCAGCTCACCAGACTGGAGCTCTGGAAACACCATATATTTT	CASSPDWSSGNTIYF
few	TRBV11-2	-	TRBJ2-3	TGTGCCAGCGCACTACAACAGGGCACAGATACGCAGTATTTT	CASALQQGTDTQYF
-	TRBV6-5	TRBD1	TRBJ1-6	TGTGCCAGCAGTTACTATGGGGACAGTAATTCACCCCTCCACTTT	CASSYYGDSNSPLHF
-	TRBV29-1	-	TRBJ1-1	TGCAGCGTTGAGCCAAGGGGACTAAGGAACACTGAAGCTTTCTTT	CSVEPRGLRNTEAFF
-	TRBV3-1/TRBV3-2	-	TRBJ2-2	TGTGCCAGCAGCCAAGCTCTGGGAGGGGGTTCGAACACCGGGGAGCTGTTTTTT	CASSQALGGGSNTGELFF
-	TRBV6-5	-	TRBJ1-2	TGTGCCAGCTTACCGGGACTGGGGGATGGCTACACCTTC	CASLPGLGDGYTF
-	TRBV6-9	-	TRBJ1-5	TGTGCCAGCAGCGACAAACAGGGAGATCAGCCCCAGCATTTT	CASSDKQGDQPQHF
few	TRBV11-3	-	TRBJ2-3	TGTGCCAGCAGGCGGACTAGCACAGATACGCAGTATTTT	CASRRTSTDTQYF
-	TRBV5-1	-	TRBJ2-6	TGCGCCAGCAGCTTGGCTCGGACAGTCCTCTCTGGGGCCAACGTCCTGACTTTC	CASSLARTVLSGANVLTF
-	TRBV24-1	TRBD2	TRBJ2-5	TGTGCCACCAGAGGGAGGGGAGACCAAGAGACCCAGTACTTC	CATRGRGDQETQYF
once	TRBV29-1	-	TRBJ1-2	TGCAGCGTTGAGGGCGGGGGATATGGCTACACCTTC	CSVEGGGYGYTF
-	TRBV11-2	TRBD1	TRBJ2-5	TGTGCCAGCAGCCCGACCGGGACAGGGGACCAAGAGACCCAGTACTTC	CASSPTGTGDQETQYF
many	TRBV6-1	-	TRBJ2-7	TGTGCCAGCAGTGAAAACCTAGAAAGCTCCTACGAGCAGTACTTC	CASSENLESSYEQYF
-	TRBV5-6	TRBD1	TRBJ2-1	TGTGCCAGCAGCTTTCGGGACAGGGGCTACAATGAGCAGTTCTTC	CASSFRDRGYNEQFF
-	TRBV6-5	TRBD2	TRBJ2-7	TGTGCCAGCAGTTACCTCGGGGGGGCGGGCGAGCAGTACTTC	CASSYLGGAGEQYF
-	TRBV5-5	-	TRBJ2-7	TGTGCCAGCAGCCGCCTGGGGGGGCCCTCCTACGAGCAGTACTTC	CASSRLGGPSYEQYF
-	TRBV7-2	-	TRBJ1-2	TGTGCCAGCAGCCCGACAGGAGAAGGCTATGGCTACACCTTC	CASSPTGEGYGYTF
-	TRBV11-2	TRBD1	TRBJ1-5	TGTGCCAGCAGCCGCGACAGGGCCAATCAGCCCCAGCATTTT	CASSRDRANQPQHF
-	TRBV12-3/TRBV12-4	-	TRBJ2-7	TGTGCCAGCAGTTTCAGGGCCGAGCAGTACTTC	CASSFRAEQYF
-	TRBV6-5	TRBD2	TRBJ2-3	TGTGCCAGCAGTTACGGACTAGATAACACAGATACGCAGTATTTT	CASSYGLDNTDTQYF
-	TRBV11-1	-	TRBJ2-7	TGTGCCAGCAGCCAGACAGGCTACGAGCAGTACTTC	CASSQTGYEQYF
-	TRBV5-1	-	TRBJ1-1	TGCGCCAGCAGCTTGGCAGGGTTACGGGTGAACACTGAAGCTTTCTTT	CASSLAGLRVNTEAFF
few	TRBV6-5	-	TRBJ1-2	TGTGCCAGCACTCAGGGGTGGAACACTAACTATGGCTACACCTTC	CASTQGWNTNYGYTF
-	TRBV10-3	TRBD2	TRBJ2-5	TGTGCCATCAGTGAGGCTAGCGGGGGGGCCTACCAAGAGACCCAGTACTTC	CAISEASGGAYQETQYF
-	TRBV30	-	TRBJ2-1	TGTGCCTCATCCGGACTCCCGGAGGCCTACAATGAGCAGTTCTTC	CASSGLPEAYNEQFF
-	TRBV28	-	TRBJ1-6	TGTGCCAGCAGGCCCCTGTTTAGCTCCTATAATTCACCCCTCCACTTT	CASRPLFSSYNSPLHF
-	TRBV27	-	TRBJ2-7	TGTGCCAGCAGTTGGCCGGGTGGTTACGAGCAGTACTTC	CASSWPGGYEQYF
once	TRBV5-1	-	TRBJ2-1	TGCGCCAGCAGCTTATCCGGGACTTCAGTTAATGAGCAGTTCTTC	CASSLSGTSVNEQFF